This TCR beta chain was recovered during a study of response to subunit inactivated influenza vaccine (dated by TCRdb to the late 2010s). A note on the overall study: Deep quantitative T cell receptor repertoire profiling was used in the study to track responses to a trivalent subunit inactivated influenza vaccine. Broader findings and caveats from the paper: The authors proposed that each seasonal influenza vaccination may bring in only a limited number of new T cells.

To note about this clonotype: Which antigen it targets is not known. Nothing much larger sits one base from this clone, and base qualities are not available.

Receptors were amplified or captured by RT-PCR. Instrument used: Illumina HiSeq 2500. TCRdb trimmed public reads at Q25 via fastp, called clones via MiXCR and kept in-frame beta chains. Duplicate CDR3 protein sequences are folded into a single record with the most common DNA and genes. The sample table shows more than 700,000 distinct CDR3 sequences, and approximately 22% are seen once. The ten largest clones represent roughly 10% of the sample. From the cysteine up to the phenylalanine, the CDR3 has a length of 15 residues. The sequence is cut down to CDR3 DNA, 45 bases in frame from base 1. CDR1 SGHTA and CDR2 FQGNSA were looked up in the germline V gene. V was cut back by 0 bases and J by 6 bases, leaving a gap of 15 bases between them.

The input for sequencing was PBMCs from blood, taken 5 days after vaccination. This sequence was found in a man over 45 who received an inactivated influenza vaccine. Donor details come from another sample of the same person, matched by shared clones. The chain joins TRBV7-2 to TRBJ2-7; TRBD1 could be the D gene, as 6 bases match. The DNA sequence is TGTGCCAGCAGCTTAGCCAGGGGCCCCAGGACCGAGCAGTACTTC. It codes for CASSLARGPRTEQYF.